This note documents a single TCR beta chain sequence. Antigen: not known. These data belong to a study of T cell responses to AZD1222 COVID-19 vaccine. Across the whole study: Whether given at about 4 or about 12 weeks, second doses were pooled.

Whole-study results and caveats: Reports say nearly half of spike-specific TCRs go after unmutated variant regions. Only after the peak T cell response were repertoires sampled. Receipt of two AZD1222 doses was followed by a rise in Spike-specific TCR breadth and depth.

Generated by immunoSEQ multiplex PCR, the TCRdb table keeps only in-frame clones and is missing some. This repertoire shows 200,000 or so clones, 80% to 90% found once; its top ten account for about 6%. The CDR3 contains 13 residues. Germline CDR1 MNHEY, CDR2 SMNVEV (reference sequence). The V end was cut by 3 bases, the J end by 3 bases, with 8 bases between. This material consisted of peripheral blood, taken on day 0 of AZD1222 vaccination. The source of this sequence is an adult in good health. This chain uses TRBV27 with TRBJ1-2; D may be TRBD1 (6 bases). CDR3 in amino acids: CASSFGGDYGYTF. DNA of the CDR3: TGTGCCAGCAGTTTTGGGGGCGACTATGGCTACACCTTC.